This TCR beta chain emerged from a study of shared clonotypes between healthy human individuals. Study overall: Serving as donors were a couple of women and a few men, whose ages spanned 18 to 49. Study conclusions and caveats: The sharing of roughly 5% of naive CD4 clonotypes was seen across a few donors. The study generally estimated greater richness for naive than memory subsets.

Assay runs were performed at deep level. Repertoires were generated with immunoSEQ multiplex PCR, while TCRdb's copy carries only in-frame clones and drops some. Of about 2.4 million clones listed, just over 90% are singletons. Points on this clone: Its specificity is not known.

CDR3 length: 15 residues. Germline loops: CDR1 SEHNR, CDR2 FQNEAQ (reference sequence). The J segment lost 12 bases and the V segment lost 5 bases, leaving 10 bases of the junction unmatched. Sequencing input: naive CD4+ T cells sorted from blood. Subset here: CD45RA+ positively selected. This chain connects TRBV7-9 to TRBJ2-1; 13 bases line up with TRBD2. The origin of this receptor is a man aged 18 to 35 in good health. The CDR3 is CASSPGGTSGIRQFF. The CDR3 nucleotides read TGTGCCAGCAGCCCAGGCGGGACTAGCGGGATCCGGCAGTTCTTC.